Listed here are 31 T cell receptor beta chains from one sample, sequenced in a study of CD8+CD57+ T cells in acquired aplastic anemia. It was genomic DNA that served as the template for profiling TCR beta VDJ and CDR3. MiXCR was run by TCRdb on the reads, yielding one entry per CDR3 protein. The sample lists more than 250,000 distinct CDR3 sequences, approximately 57% seen once, with approximately 8% in the top ten. Sequencing was done on a sample of sorted CD4+, CD8+, or CD8+CD57+ T cells (not recorded which) from PBMCs. The receptor source for this set is a human donor with severe aplastic anemia or a healthy control (not recorded which).

This clonotype was counted between two and nine times. The chain uses TRBV2 and TRBJ2-5; 12 bases are shared with TRBD1. The germline V gene has CDR1 SNHLY and CDR2 FYNNEI. The CDR3 is 18 amino acids. J was trimmed by 0 bases and V by 5 bases; bases with no gene match: 10. The CDR3 region is CASSSRDRGRINQETQYF. In DNA form, the CDR3 reads TGTGCCAGCAGTAGCCGGGACAGGGGGCGCATCAACCAAGAGACCCAGTACTTC.

This clonotype was seen once. The chain has TRBV7-9 and TRBJ2-3; D uncertain. With 6 bases removed from V and 3 bases from J, the gap between germline ends came to 10 bases. Germline loops: CDR1 SEHNR, CDR2 FQNEAQ (reference sequence). This CDR3 has 13 amino acids. In nucleotides, the CDR3 is TGTGCCAGCAGACCCTCAGAGACAGATACGCAGTATTTT. Its protein product is CASRPSETDTQYF.

The chain carries TRBV2 and TRBJ1-5, with D possibly TRBD1 on 6 matching bases. Deletions cut 4 bases from V and 4 bases from J, with 8 bases between. The CDR3 sequence is 13 residues long. Per germline, CDR1 SNHLY and CDR2 FYNNEI. CDR3 coding DNA: TGTGCCAGCAGTGGGACAGAGAATCAGCCCCAGCATTTT. Its protein is CASSGTENQPQHF. Full variable domain (missing parts from reference TRBV2 and TRBJ1-5): EPEVTQTPSHQVTQMGQEVILRCVPISNHLYFYWYRQILGQKVEFLVSFYNNEISEKSEIFDDQFSVERPDGSNFTLKIRSTKLEDSAMYFCASSGTENQPQHFGDGTRLSIL.

This chain's CDR3 is CAIRGDTTNLEGYTF. DNA of the CDR3: TGTGCCATCAGGGGAGATACGACAAATTTGGAAGGCTACACCTTC. The chain carries TRBV10-3 and TRBJ1-2; unclear D gene. The ends were cut back, 6 bases at V and 8 bases at J, with 22 bases in the middle. The CDR3 contains 15 residues. CDR1 and CDR2 from the germline V gene are ENHRY and SYGVKD.

The CDR3 loop is CASSEAPRTDTYEQYF. As DNA, the CDR3 is TGTGCCAGCAGTGAAGCGCCCCGGACGGATACCTACGAGCAGTACTTC. The V call is TRBV2, the J call TRBJ2-7; the D is unclear. The germline CDR1 and CDR2 sequences are SNHLY and FYNNEI. Trimming took 0 bases from V and 2 from J, leaving 14 bases between them. This CDR3 is 16 amino acids long. The variable domain in full, completed from reference TRBV2 and TRBJ2-7, reads EPEVTQTPSHQVTQMGQEVILRCVPISNHLYFYWYRQILGQKVEFLVSFYNNEISEKSEIFDDQFSVERPDGSNFTLKIRSTKLEDSAMYFCASSEAPRTDTYEQYFGPGTRLTVT.

This clonotype was observed a few times. The V and J genes are TRBV7-3 and TRBJ1-2, with 7 bases identical to TRBD1. The junction had 5 bases not matched to a gene; V was cut back by 4 bases and J by 6 bases. This CDR3 region has 13 residues. From germline, CDR1 is SGHTA and CDR2 FQGTGA. CDR3: CASSYGQDNGYTF. The DNA of the CDR3 is TGTGCCAGCAGCTATGGACAGGATAATGGCTACACCTTC.

The table lists this clonotype with many counts. The chain joins TRBV6-5 to TRBJ2-2; D is ambiguous. Germline V gives CDR1 MNHEY, CDR2 SVGAGI. Between the trimmed V and J ends, which lost 7 bases and 0 bases, there was a span of 12 bases. This CDR3 contains 15 residues. CDR3 amino acids: CASMHLPPNTGELFF. The CDR3 nucleotides are TGTGCCAGCATGCACCTTCCTCCGAACACCGGGGAGCTGTTTTTT.

The rearrangement uses TRBV29-1 and TRBJ2-7, with 7 bases matching TRBD1. The germline V gene has CDR1 SQVTM and CDR2 ANQGSEA. There are 13 residues in the CDR3. Trimming cost V 3 bases and J 2 bases; bases outside gene matches: 4. The CDR3 protein is CSVEAGGPYEQYF. The CDR3 DNA sequence: TGCAGCGTTGAGGCAGGGGGTCCCTACGAGCAGTACTTC.

This clonotype was detected ten times or more. The chain joins TRBV19 to TRBJ2-1; no definite D call. The V gene lost 3 bases and the J gene lost 2 bases, with 5 bases spanning the gap. CDR3 length equals 13 residues. Looked up from germline, CDR1 is LNHDA and CDR2 is SQIVND (reference sequence). CDR3 sequence (DNA): TGTGCCAGTAGTATGACCACCTACAATGAGCAGTTCTTC. Amino acids: CASSMTTYNEQFF.

The sample holds many counts of this clonotype. The chain is built from TRBV10-2 and TRBJ1-5; perhaps TRBD1 as D (5 bases). CDR1 WSHSY and CDR2 SAAADI come from the germline V gene. V was clipped by 4 bases and J by 1 base, with 14 bases between them. This CDR3 comprises 16 residues. In DNA form, the CDR3 reads TGCGCCAGCAGTGGACCCCAAGGGACCAGCAATCAGCCCCAGCATTTT. This sequence encodes CASSGPQGTSNQPQHF.

This clonotype showed up many times. V usage is TRBV20-1 and J usage is TRBJ1-5, with D unclear. The germline V gene encodes CDR1 DFQATT and CDR2 SNEGSKA (reference sequence). The CDR3 has 13 residues. V lost 6 bases and J 4 bases, leaving 13 bases between the germline ends. The CDR3 loop reads CSAKAGANQPQHF. The CDR3 nucleotides read TGCAGTGCAAAGGCGGGCGCGAATCAGCCCCAGCATTTT.

This CDR3 reads CSVELTGVEEIGELFF. CDR3 bases: TGCAGCGTTGAATTAACAGGGGTTGAGGAAATCGGGGAGCTGTTTTTT. This chain links TRBV29-1 with TRBJ2-2, with 7 bases that match TRBD1. The CDR3 is made up of 16 amino acids. Germline CDR1 is SQVTM and CDR2 is ANQGSEA. Trimming took 2 bases from V and 7 from J; bases not matched to a gene: 13.

This clonotype has a handful of counts. This chain joins TRBV2 and TRBJ2-5, with 8 bases aligning to TRBD2. Germline V gene data show CDR1 as SNHLY and CDR2 as FYNNEI. This CDR3 is built from 19 residues. With 5 bases clipped from V and 5 bases from J, the junction kept 22 bases outside the gene matches. The CDR3 here is CASSYSGAPGLAVSETQYF. Here the CDR3 DNA reads TGTGCCAGCAGTTACTCCGGGGCCCCAGGACTAGCTGTTTCGGAGACCCAGTACTTC. The whole variable domain, remainder taken from reference TRBV2 and TRBJ2-5, is EPEVTQTPSHQVTQMGQEVILRCVPISNHLYFYWYRQILGQKVEFLVSFYNNEISEKSEIFDDQFSVERPDGSNFTLKIRSTKLEDSAMYFCASSYSGAPGLAVSETQYFGPGTRLLVL.

This sequence joins TRBV11-2 and TRBJ1-2; D possibly corresponds to TRBD1 (5 bases). This CDR3 is 14 amino acids long. Trimming removed 5 bases from V and 3 bases from J, with 13 bases in between. Germline CDR1 reads SGHAT; CDR2 reads FQNNGV. Here the CDR3 reads CASSASVGDYGYTF. For the CDR3, the DNA is TGTGCCAGCAGCGCATCCGTGGGGGACTATGGCTACACCTTC. The full variable domain, with the rest looked up from reference TRBV11-2 and TRBJ1-2, is EAGVAQSPRYKIIEKRQSVAFWCNPISGHATLYWYQQILGQGPKLLIQFQNNGVVDDSQLPKDRFSAERLKGVDSTLKIQPAKLEDSAVYLCASSASVGDYGYTFGSGTRLTVV.

The gene calls are TRBV5-1 and TRBJ2-4; D tentatively reads TRBD1 or TRBD2 (5 bases each). This CDR3 comprises 14 residues. Trimming took 0 bases from V and 6 from J, leaving 10 bases between them. CDR1 SGHRS and CDR2 YFSETQ come from the germline V gene. The CDR3 sequence: CASSLGGSPNIQYF. CDR3 DNA sequence: TGCGCCAGCAGCTTGGGGGGGAGCCCAAACATTCAGTACTTC.

This chain connects TRBV7-2 to TRBJ2-7, with D tentatively TRBD1 or TRBD2 (6 bases each). Germline-derived CDR1 and CDR2 are SGHTA and FQGNSA. V shed 5 bases and J shed 0 bases, with 11 bases lying between them. The CDR3 is 14 amino acids. The CDR3 loop reads CASSQEGGSYEQYF. CDR3 bases: TGTGCCAGCAGCCAGGAGGGGGGCTCCTACGAGCAGTACTTC.

A few counts support this clonotype. This chain joins TRBV24-1 and TRBJ2-5; D perhaps matches TRBD1 (6 bases). V was clipped by 2 bases and J by 5 bases, with 11 bases between them. Germline loops: CDR1 KGHDR, CDR2 SFDVKD. The CDR3 covers 14 residues. The CDR3 nucleotides are TGTGCCACCAGTGATTCACGACAGGTGGAGACCCAGTACTTC. Residues: CATSDSRQVETQYF.

V is TRBV7-7 and J is TRBJ1-5; 9 nucleotides agree with TRBD1. The trim removed 1 base at V and 0 bases at J, leaving 1 base unmatched. The CDR3 extends over 16 amino acids. Germline CDR1 SSHAT, CDR2 FNYEAQ (reference sequence). The CDR3: CASSLGTGASNQPQHF. The DNA of the CDR3 is TGTGCCAGCAGCTTAGGGACAGGGGCTAGCAATCAGCCCCAGCATTTT.

This clonotype was recorded at least ten times. The rearrangement uses TRBV11-3 and TRBJ2-1; D is perhaps TRBD1 (5 bases). This CDR3 contains 16 residues. Looked up from germline, CDR1 is SGHNT and CDR2 is YENEEA. Trimming shortened V by 5 bases and J by 7 bases, and 21 bases separated the two germline ends. CDR3 region: CASSLSRGRLGNEQFF. The DNA for the CDR3 is TGTGCCAGCAGCCTTAGTAGGGGCCGCCTGGGGAATGAGCAGTTCTTC. The full variable domain, rest sourced from reference TRBV11-3 and TRBJ2-1, is EAGVVQSPRYKIIEKKQPVAFWCNPISGHNTLYWYLQNLGQGPELLIRYENEEAVDDSQLPKDRFSAERLKGVDSTLKIQPAELGDSAVYLCASSLSRGRLGNEQFFGPGTRLTVL.

The gene calls are TRBV9 and TRBJ1-6; perhaps TRBD1 as D (5 bases). Germline-derived CDR1 and CDR2 are SGDLS and YYNGEE. The V gene lost 3 bases and the J gene lost 5 bases, with 15 bases spanning the gap. The CDR3 consists of 16 residues. CDR3 sequence reads: CASSATPTADNSPLHF. The DNA of the CDR3 is TGTGCCAGCAGCGCGACCCCGACAGCCGATAATTCACCCCTCCACTTT.

This chain links TRBV7-8 with TRBJ1-4, with unresolved D. The CDR3 sequence is 15 residues long. Germline CDR1 SGHVS, CDR2 FQNEAQ. Trimming shortened V by 1 base and J by 5 bases, and 11 bases separated the two germline ends. The CDR3 DNA follows: TGTGCCAGCAGCTTAGATGCTTCCTACAATGAAAAACTGTTTTTT. Its protein is CASSLDASYNEKLFF.

This clonotype was detected only once. This rearrangement joins TRBV15 to TRBJ1-6; D is perhaps TRBD1 (5 bases). V was shortened by 0 bases and J by 9 bases, with 15 bases between the two germline ends. The CDR3 loop spans 16 amino acids. Germline V gene data show CDR1 as LNHNV and CDR2 as YYDKDF (reference sequence). For the CDR3, the DNA is TGTGCCACCAGCAGAGATCGTCAGGGTGGGAGTTCACCCCTCCACTTT. Protein product: CATSRDRQGGSSPLHF.

The chain has TRBV7-9 and TRBJ1-6; maybe TRBD1 (6 bases). Germline-derived CDR1 and CDR2 are SEHNR and FQNEAQ (reference sequence). CDR3 length: 16 residues. V shed 2 bases and J shed 8 bases, with 16 bases lying between them. The CDR3: CASSLQLGGGHSPLHF. CDR3 nucleotide sequence: TGTGCCAGCAGCTTACAGCTAGGGGGAGGCCATTCACCCCTCCACTTT.

V is TRBV7-6 and J is TRBJ1-4, with D tentatively TRBD1 (5 bases). CDR1 and CDR2 (germline): SGHVS, FNYEAQ. The CDR3 is 15 residues long. V was cut by 1 base and J by 6 bases, with 12 bases left in between. The CDR3 nucleotides are TGTGCCAGCAGCTTAGGGGGCGTCAGGTATGAAAAACTGTTTTTT. Its translation: CASSLGGVRYEKLFF.

V and J are TRBV7-3 and TRBJ2-1; TRBD2 matches 13 bases. J was trimmed by 7 bases and V by 7 bases; bases with no gene match: 7. Germline loops: CDR1 SGHTA, CDR2 FQGTGA. This CDR3 has 15 residues. For the CDR3, the DNA is TGTGCCAGCACAATGACTAGCGGGGGGTGGAATGAGCAGTTCTTC. Encoded protein: CASTMTSGGWNEQFF. Complete variable domain (other parts from reference TRBV7-3 and TRBJ2-1): GAGVSQTPSNKVTEKGKYVELRCDPISGHTALYWYRQSLGQGPEFLIYFQGTGAADDSGLPNDRFFAVRPEGSVSTLKIQRTERGDSAVYLCASTMTSGGWNEQFFGPGTRLTVL.

This rearrangement joins TRBV9 to TRBJ2-6; 8 bases line up with TRBD1. The CDR3 has 20 amino acids. Germline CDR1 SGDLS, CDR2 YYNGEE. The junction had 11 bases not matched to a gene; V was cut back by 0 bases and J by 0 bases. CDR3 nucleotide sequence: TGTGCCAGCAGCGTAGCCCAAGGGGACAGGATCGTCTCTGGGGCCAACGTCCTGACTTTC. This gives the protein CASSVAQGDRIVSGANVLTF.

V and J are TRBV29-1 and TRBJ2-7; D tentatively reads TRBD1 or TRBD2 (5 bases each). Trimming left V 3 bases short and J 0 bases short, with 12 bases between. Germline V gene lookup returns CDR1 SQVTM and CDR2 ANQGSEA. CDR3 length equals 14 residues. Here the CDR3 DNA reads TGCAGCGTTGAGACGACAGCGGCCTCCTACGAGCAGTACTTC. The encoded protein is CSVETTAASYEQYF.

A note on this clonotype: A read error may account for a junction end that differs from germline. Written as DNA, the CDR3 is TGTGCCAGCAGCCCAAGCGACAGGGGGCGCCTACCCCTCCGCTTT. It is translated as CASSPSDRGRLPLRF. The chain carries TRBV7-2 and TRBJ1-6; 10 bases line up with TRBD1. CDR1 and CDR2 (germline): SGHTA, FQGNSA. The CDR3 is 15 amino acids.

The chain employs TRBV15 and TRBJ2-1; 8 positions agree with TRBD1. Germline V gives CDR1 LNHNV, CDR2 YYDKDF (reference sequence). This CDR3 has 15 amino acids. The V gene end was trimmed by 5 bases and the J gene end by 6 bases; junction bases not matched to a gene: 9. CDR3 coding DNA: TGTGCCACCAGCTCCGGACAGGGCAGGACCAATGAGCAGTTCTTC. It yields the protein CATSSGQGRTNEQFF.

This clonotype came up many times. One end of the junction is discordant with germline, which a read error may explain. This sequence joins TRBV7-9 and TRBJ1-6, with 9 bases lining up with TRBD1. The germline V gene has CDR1 SEHNR and CDR2 FQNEAQ (reference sequence). The CDR3 spans 15 residues. The CDR3 sequence: CAGRQGELNNSPLHF. The CDR3 bases are TGTGCCGGCAGACAGGGGGAATTAAATAATTCACCCCTCCACTTT.

The rearrangement joins TRBV25-1 to TRBJ1-2, with unresolved D. The CDR3 runs 15 residues. V lost 2 bases and J lost 1, with 11 bases in between. The germline V gene encodes CDR1 MGHDK and CDR2 SYGVNS. CDR3 DNA: TGTGCCAGCAGTGAAAACTGGGTGGGTAACTATGGCTACACCTTC. Its protein is CASSENWVGNYGYTF.